This T cell receptor (beta chain) appears in the sequencing data of a study of blood T cell repertoires in COVID-19 (TCRdb year 2020). Broadly, across the study: The collaborator samples originated in the United States, Italy and Spain and spanned the acute and convalescent phases of COVID-19. The prospective study material was composed of cDNA or gDNA derived from T cells, B-cell-depleted T cells, or PBMCs. Subjects who had been exposed to COVID-19, were actively infected with it, or had recovered from it provided the deeply sampled blood TCRbeta repertoires that made up the dataset. A freely available public database, intended as a resource for researchers studying the immune response to SARS-CoV-2, is where the repertoires were released. The samples were drawn from two sources: the first 160 participants of the ongoing ImmuneRACE study, and about 1,300 subjects contributed by 6 global collaborators. A de-identified subject ID, COVID-19 status, age in years and sex were almost always included in the sample metadata. Where HLA class I and class II types were available, the types were taken from metadata supplied by the sample provider, not from assay-based typing. Study-level results and caveats: Clinical and demographic metadata were provided uncurated, with the amount varying by source and participant.

Comment on this clone: Its antigen specificity is not known. Within one base of it there is no much larger clone, and no base qualities were kept.

Another Seattle source contributed samples from volunteer blood donors who had recovered from COVID-19. Collaborating institutions collected whole blood in K2EDTA tubes following their own protocols. For TCRbeta analysis, collaborator samples were shipped as frozen whole blood, as isolated PBMCs, or as DNA extracted from either sample type. CDR3 length: 13 amino acids, cysteine to phenylalanine. Only CDR3 DNA remains: 39 bases, in frame from the first base. The CDR1 and CDR2 encoded by the germline V gene are SQVTM and ANQGSEA. A distance of 16 bases separates the germline ends of V and J, which lose 7 bases and 4 bases respectively. The immunoSEQ Assay, a bias-controlled multiplex PCR, was used to amplify TCRbeta CDR3 regions from genomic DNA. In the authors' own workflow: Nucleated cell counts per sample were estimated from amplification of reference gene primers within the assay. Sequence reads were collapsed and filtered to measure the absolute abundance of every unique TCRbeta CDR3 rearrangement. For each sample, productive Simpson clonality was calculated as the square root of Simpson's diversity index over productive rearrangements. Not all clones reach the TCRdb copy of this immuneACCESS table, which keeps in-frame sequences only. Checked studies attribute under half of the gap to unresolved V genes and leave the rest unexplained. The V and J calls and clone size are taken from that table; D and trimming were inferred from the DNA. The sample table shows hundreds of thousands of clones, and about 90% are seen once. The ten biggest clones cover around 3.3% of the sample.

The sample comprised peripheral blood. The receptor's source is a woman under 30 who had recovered from COVID-19. This sequence uses TRBV29-1 and TRBJ1-1, with TRBD1 tentatively as D gene (6 bases match). This receptor has the CDR3 CSATTGYSTEAFF. The nucleotide sequence is TGCAGCGCCACTACAGGGTATTCCACTGAAGCTTTCTTT.